These 14 T cell receptor beta chains originate from one sample sequenced in a study of cytomegalovirus exposure and HLA in healthy donors. PCR employed 60 Vbeta and 13 Jbeta primers. The protocol was immunoSEQ multiplex PCR, while the TCRdb copy is restricted to in-frame clones and leaves out a portion. This sample has more than 150,000 clones; about four fifths occur once, and the top ten carry around 6.1%. What was sequenced was PBMCs. These receptors all come from a woman aged 30 to 39 in good health and CMV-seropositive.

This sequence joins TRBV25-1 and TRBJ1-1; D unresolved. This CDR3 region has 12 residues. Germline V gene sequence: CDR1 MGHDK, CDR2 SYGVNS. V lost 1 base, J lost 7 bases, and 7 bases lay in between. The CDR3 loop reads CASSEWSGEAFF. The CDR3 DNA sequence: TGTGCCAGCAGTGAATGGTCAGGTGAAGCTTTCTTT.

V is TRBV18 and J is TRBJ1-2; D gene unclear. The V gene lost 2 bases and the J gene lost 4 bases, with 23 bases spanning the gap. CDR1 is KGHSH and CDR2 is LQKENI in the germline V gene. This CDR3 region has 18 residues. The CDR3: CASSPEAVQVLLSYGYTF. Written as DNA, the CDR3 is TGTGCCAGCTCACCAGAGGCCGTTCAAGTCTTACTTAGCTATGGCTACACCTTC.

A single count supports this clone. This chain uses TRBV5-4 with TRBJ1-4; the D gene is possibly TRBD1 (6 bases). Trimming took off 3 bases at V and 5 bases at J, with 17 bases between the two ends. CDR1 and CDR2 from the germline V gene are SGHNT and YYREEE (reference sequence). The CDR3 is 16 residues long. The CDR3 coding sequence is TGTGCCAGCAGCTCGGGTACGACAGGACGAAATGAAAAACTGTTTTTT. It specifies CASSSGTTGRNEKLFF.

The chain combines TRBV9 with TRBJ1-3, with TRBD1 as a possible D gene (5 bases). The CDR3 runs to 15 residues. Trimming took off 4 bases at V and 2 bases at J, with 13 bases between the two ends. Looked up from germline, CDR1 is SGDLS and CDR2 is YYNGEE. CDR3: CASSLSGGTGNTIYF. The CDR3 DNA follows: TGTGCCAGCAGCCTTAGTGGGGGGACTGGAAACACCATATATTTT.

The table lists this clone with a count of one. The rearrangement links TRBV10-1 to TRBJ2-3; D might be TRBD2 (7 bases). There are 15 residues in the CDR3. Germline V gene lookup returns CDR1 WNHNN and CDR2 SYGVQD (reference sequence). Deletions cut 4 bases from V and 3 bases from J, with 14 bases between. CDR3 protein: CASSGGGGWTDTQYF. The CDR3 DNA reads TGCGCCAGCAGTGGCGGGGGCGGGTGGACAGATACGCAGTATTTT.

The chain recombines TRBV9 with TRBJ2-1; D may be TRBD1 (5 bases). The germline V gene has CDR1 SGDLS and CDR2 YYNGEE. Trimming left V 3 bases short and J 5 bases short, with 18 bases between. The CDR3 sequence is 16 residues long. The CDR3 DNA reads TGTGCCAGCAGCGAAGGCCCTTGGACAACAAACAATGAGCAGTTCTTC. It yields the protein CASSEGPWTTNNEQFF. The whole variable domain, filled in from reference TRBV9 and TRBJ2-1, reads DSGVTQTPKHLITATGQRVTLRCSPRSGDLSVYWYQQSLDQGLQFLIQYYNGEERAKGNILERFSAQQFPDLHSELNLSSLELGDSALYFCASSEGPWTTNNEQFFGPGTRLTVL.

This clone occurred a few times. The rearrangement uses TRBV11-3 and TRBJ2-7; tentatively, D is TRBD2 (6 bases). Germline values: CDR1 SGHNT, CDR2 YENEEA. With 1 base removed from V and 6 bases from J, the gap between germline ends came to 10 bases. There are 13 residues in the CDR3. Here the CDR3 DNA reads TGTGCCAGCAGCTTAGGGAGGGCCGGCGAGCAGTACTTC. Protein sequence: CASSLGRAGEQYF.

The chain couples TRBV5-5 to TRBJ1-4; TRBD1 matches at 10 bases. The CDR3 contains 14 residues. Unmatched junction bases numbered 3, after V lost 3 bases and J lost 7 bases. CDR1 and CDR2 (germline): SGHKS, YYEKEE (reference sequence). The CDR3 bases are TGTGCCAGCAGCTCGGGACAGGGGATTGAAAAACTGTTTTTT. Encoded protein: CASSSGQGIEKLFF.

This clone appeared a single time. The chain is built from TRBV19 and TRBJ2-4, with a weak D call TRBD1 (6 bases). CDR3 length equals 13 residues. Germline values: CDR1 LNHDA, CDR2 SQIVND (reference sequence). The V gene lost 5 bases and the J gene lost 9 bases, with 14 bases spanning the gap. CDR3 sequence reads: CASSARTVSIQYF. The CDR3 DNA reads TGTGCCAGTAGTGCAAGGACAGTAAGCATTCAGTACTTC.

This clone was seen a handful of times. The chain combines TRBV2 with TRBJ2-7, with 8 bases aligning to TRBD2. Trimming removed 4 bases from V and 2 bases from J; junction bases left unmatched: 13. The CDR3 spans 17 residues. Per the germline V gene, CDR1 is SNHLY and CDR2 is FYNNEI. Here the CDR3 reads CASSVFPKRESTYEQYF. CDR3 nucleotide sequence: TGTGCCAGCAGTGTTTTTCCTAAGCGGGAGAGCACCTACGAGCAGTACTTC.

The chain carries TRBV11-2 and TRBJ2-7; 8 bases align to TRBD1. Looked up from germline, CDR1 is SGHAT and CDR2 is FQNNGV. The CDR3 covers 15 residues. V gave up 4 bases and J gave up 2 bases; unmatched junction bases: 7. CDR3 nucleotide sequence: TGTGCCAGCAGCTGGGGACAGGCAAATACCTACGAGCAGTACTTC. This translates into CASSWGQANTYEQYF.

The rearrangement uses TRBV19 and TRBJ2-1, with no clear D. This CDR3 contains 13 residues. Per the germline V gene, CDR1 is LNHDA and CDR2 is SQIVND (reference sequence). The germline V and J ends were trimmed by 3 bases and 6 bases, with 9 bases remaining between them. The CDR3 DNA is TGTGCCAGTAGTATTGTAAACTTCAATGAGCAGTTCTTC. Protein sequence: CASSIVNFNEQFF. Supplemented by reference TRBV19 and TRBJ2-1, the full variable domain reads DGGITQSPKYLFRKEGQNVTLSCEQNLNHDAMYWYRQDPGQGLRLIYYSQIVNDFQKGDIAEGYSVSREKKESFPLTVTSAQKNPTAFYLCASSIVNFNEQFFGPGTRLTVL.

CDR3 nucleotide sequence: TGTGCCAGCAATGGACTAGCGGGGGCACTCTCCTACAATGAGCAGTTCTTC. Amino acid sequence: CASNGLAGALSYNEQFF. V usage is TRBV2 and J usage is TRBJ2-1, with TRBD2 identical over 13 bases. The CDR3 spans 17 residues. Germline CDR1 is SNHLY and CDR2 is FYNNEI. V trimming: 7 bases; J trimming: 0 bases; junction bases outside the gene matches: 6.

The rearrangement links TRBV27 to TRBJ2-1; possible D gene TRBD1, 6 bases. The CDR3 extends over 16 amino acids. Germline values: CDR1 MNHEY, CDR2 SMNVEV (reference sequence). V was trimmed by 6 bases and J by 2 bases, leaving 17 bases between them. The DNA for the CDR3 is TGTGCCAGCAGCCCTAACCGGGACATAACCTACAATGAGCAGTTCTTC. Protein sequence: CASSPNRDITYNEQFF.